Below are 6 T cell receptor beta chains sequenced from a single sample in a study of cytomegalovirus exposure and HLA in healthy donors. With 60 Vbeta and 13 Jbeta primers, the PCR was carried out. Here immunoSEQ multiplex PCR was the method, and the copy in TCRdb shows in-frame clones only, minus some. This sample carries under 200,000 clones, about 83% of them seen once, and the ten largest clones take about 5.6%. Sequenced input: PBMCs. These receptors were collected from a woman aged 30 to 39 in good health and CMV-seropositive.

This clone occurred a few times. The chain carries TRBV13 and TRBJ2-2; possibly TRBD1 for D (5 bases). Germline assignment: CDR1 PRHDT and CDR2 FYEKMQ (reference sequence). The CDR3 contains 14 residues. V was trimmed by 3 bases and J by 5 bases, leaving 10 bases between them. CDR3 amino acids: CASSFGSGTGELFF. The CDR3 DNA reads TGTGCCAGCAGCTTCGGATCAGGGACCGGGGAGCTGTTTTTT.

This clone came up a few times. V gene TRBV9 combines with J gene TRBJ1-2, with D possibly being TRBD1 (6 bases). Trimming shortened V by 0 bases and J by 7 bases, and 13 bases separated the two germline ends. Per germline, CDR1 SGDLS and CDR2 YYNGEE. The CDR3 loop spans 14 amino acids. The CDR3 protein is CASSVGYRETGYTF. The CDR3 bases are TGTGCCAGCAGCGTAGGGTACAGGGAAACTGGCTACACCTTC.

The chain links TRBV19 to TRBJ1-1; TRBD1 might be the D (6 bases). This CDR3 is 13 amino acids long. The V gene lost 5 bases and the J gene lost 5 bases, with 12 bases spanning the gap. Per the germline V gene, CDR1 is LNHDA and CDR2 is SQIVND (reference sequence). The CDR3 loop reads CASSGRGRTEAFF. CDR3 sequence (DNA): TGTGCCAGTAGTGGCAGGGGACGGACTGAAGCTTTCTTT.

This rearrangement joins TRBV19 to TRBJ2-3; D may be TRBD2 (5 bases). CDR3 length equals 16 residues. Deletions cut 5 bases from V and 6 bases from J, with 21 bases between. The germline CDR1 and CDR2 sequences are LNHDA and SQIVND (reference sequence). CDR3 in amino acids: CASSAFREAFGDTQYF. DNA for the CDR3: TGTGCCAGTAGTGCTTTCCGGGAAGCGTTCGGTGATACGCAGTATTTT.

The chain combines TRBV7-9 with TRBJ2-5; TRBD1 matches at 10 bases. Germline CDR1 is SEHNR and CDR2 is FQNEAQ (reference sequence). This CDR3 contains 17 residues. V trimming: 1 base; J trimming: 3 bases; junction bases outside the gene matches: 8. In nucleotides, the CDR3 is TGTGCCAGCAGCTTAGACCGACAGGGGGCGAGGGAAGAGACCCAGTACTTC. Translated: CASSLDRQGAREETQYF.

In DNA, the CDR3 is TGTGCCAGCAGCTACGGACAGGGATCGGCTGAAGCTTTCTTT. As protein: CASSYGQGSAEAFF. J is TRBJ1-1 and V is TRBV6-1, with TRBD1 identical over 8 bases. CDR1 is MNHNS, CDR2 SASEGT, per germline. V gave up 6 bases and J gave up 6 bases; unmatched junction bases: 9. CDR3 length: 14 residues.